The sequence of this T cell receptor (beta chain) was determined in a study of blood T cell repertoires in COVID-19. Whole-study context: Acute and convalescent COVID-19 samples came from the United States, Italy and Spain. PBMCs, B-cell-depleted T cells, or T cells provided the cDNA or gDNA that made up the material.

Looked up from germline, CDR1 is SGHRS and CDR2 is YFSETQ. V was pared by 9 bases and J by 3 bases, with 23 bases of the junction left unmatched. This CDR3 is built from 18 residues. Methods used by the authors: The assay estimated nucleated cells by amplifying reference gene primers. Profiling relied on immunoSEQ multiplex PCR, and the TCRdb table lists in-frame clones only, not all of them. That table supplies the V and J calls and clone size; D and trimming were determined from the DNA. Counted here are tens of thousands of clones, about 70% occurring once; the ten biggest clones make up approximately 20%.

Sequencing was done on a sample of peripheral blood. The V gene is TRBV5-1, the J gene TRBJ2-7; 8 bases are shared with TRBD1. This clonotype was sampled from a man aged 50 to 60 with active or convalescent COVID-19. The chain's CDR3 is CAKPVRTGLSRPSYEQYF. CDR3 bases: TGCGCCAAGCCAGTCAGGACAGGGCTATCTAGGCCTAGCTACGAGCAGTACTTC.